This entry describes one T cell receptor (beta chain). This receptor's antigen is unknown. No base-level quality is on record; no much larger clone is a single base apart. The CDR3 holds 14 amino acids from the cysteine to the phenylalanine. Kept here is only the CDR3 DNA, which spans 42 bases and is read in frame from base 1. In the germline V gene, CDR1 corresponds to SGHTA and CDR2 to FQGNSA. Trimming at the junction amounts to 1 base on V and 8 bases on J, and the germline ends lie 12 bases apart. Donors were healthy HIV-negative adults with no recently reported acute infections or vaccinations. Every donor was a Caucasian adult living in Nashville, Tennessee, USA. Magnetic negative selection was used to enrich CD4+ T cells, after which naive cells were positively selected on CD45RA and the negative fraction became the memory subset. After blood collection by leukapheresis, PBMCs were isolated using Ficoll-Histopaque density gradient centrifugation and then cryopreserved in the vapor phase of liquid nitrogen. Analytical flow cytometry was used to check the purity and quantity of each magnetically sorted T cell population. Genomic DNA was isolated from each sorted fraction and quantified by UV absorbance on a Nanodrop 2000c.

This sample is part of a study of shared clonotypes between healthy human individuals (TCRdb year 2020). For context, the study as a whole: The cohort comprised a couple of women and a few men aged 18 to 49 years. For each donor, CD4 naive and CD4 memory were each given three plates, CD8 naive was given two plates, and CD8 memory was given one plate. To estimate repertoire size and how much clonotype sharing occurs between individuals, the study deeply sequenced the blood TCR repertoires of roughly 5 healthy adults. To increase sequencing depth and limit assay-specific biases, different laboratories used diverse techniques to prepare libraries and sequence TCR repertoires. Between about 0.94 and 8.9 billion PBMCs per donor were obtained by leukapheresis. What the authors observed across the whole study: Because the study included a small number of donors, the genetic and exposure-history diversity represented was limited. Pairwise subsampling indicated that sequencing depth was expected to affect the degree of clonotype sharing among donors. Sampling was limited to blood, and TCR repertoires in tissue likely differ from TCR repertoires in blood. Sharing across four donors was observed for around 4.8% of naive CD4, about 3.2% of naive CD8, 2% to 2.5% of memory CD4, and about 0.4% of memory CD8 clonotypes. Even with the large sequencing depth, rarefaction of the sorted-subset datasets indicated that sequencing was incomplete. Naive subsets generally had larger estimated clonotype richness than memory subsets. Higher generation probabilities were observed for clonotypes shared by all four sorted-subset donors than for non-shared clonotypes.

TCR CDR3 regions were amplified from genomic DNA by multiplex PCR using the deep immunoSEQ assay. Extracted genomic DNA from each cell subset was distributed evenly across all wells of several immunoSEQ 96-well plates, and each plate was treated as a replicate. For sorted subsets, each replicate PCR was loaded with approximately 0.2 ug genomic DNA, equivalent to approximately 33,000 T cell genomes. Purified libraries were quantified with a Qubit 3.0 fluorometer, sized on a Bioanalyzer 2100, and re-quantified with the KAPA Library Quantification kit. A separate single-read 150-cycle Illumina NextSeq 550 flow cell was used to sequence each immunoSEQ 96-well plate. For the original study's pipeline: Because the immunoSEQ output held only junctional sequences and lacked quality scores, the filtering could not match the filtering applied to full-length reads. Sequences were annotated with PyIR, a Python wrapper for IgBLAST v1.9, and V/J genes and CDR3 were assigned using IMGT germline references. Reads with weak V/J assignments (E-value above 1e-6), missing CDR3, stop codons, out-of-frame junctions, or ambiguous translated residues were removed. V3J clonotypes were defined as sequences sharing an identical inferred V gene, J gene, and CDR3 amino acid sequence. Percentage overlap between repertoires was computed as shared unique clonotypes divided by the size of the smaller repertoire. Richness of each repertoire was evaluated using RTK rarefaction, the Chao1 estimator, and Recon v2.1 estimates of unobserved clonotypes. OLGA was used to compute generation probabilities for all TCRbeta clonotypes that the gDNA method yielded from four donors. The clones in this table, taken by TCRdb from immuneACCESS, are in-frame only. Not every clone is retained; where verified, under half of the shortfall comes from an unresolved V gene, and the cause of the rest is unknown. Clone size and the V and J calls come from that table; the DNA yielded D and trimming. The sample table holds around 980,000 clones, of which approximately 78% were seen once. The ten top clones hold roughly 0.61% of the sample.

The sequenced sample was memory CD4+ T cells from PBMCs. The sample's cell subset or site label, in plain terms: CD45RA-negative fraction. This receptor chain uses TRBV7-2 and TRBJ2-1; the D region possibly corresponds to TRBD2 (5 bases align). This TCR was sampled from a man aged 18 to 29 in good health. Some clones in this sample may be carry-over from other donors' samples. In nucleotide form, the sequence is TGTGCCAGCAGCTTAGTTTTCATGAGGGATGAGCAGTTCTTC. Translated, it reads CASSLVFMRDEQFF.